This record concerns one T cell receptor beta chain sequence. The repertoire was sequenced with immunoSEQ multiplex PCR; TCRdb's copy has only in-frame clones and lacks some. The sample has about 61,000 clones; 89% are singletons. This specimen comes from a study of OX40 agonist ivuxolimab in advanced cancers. Overall study context: Cancers in dose escalation were hepatocellular, melanoma, renal cell and head and neck.

The starting material was CD4+ or CD8+ T cells sorted from blood, obtained in a trial of the OX40 agonist ivuxolimab. The sequence came from an adult with an advanced solid tumor such as melanoma, head and neck, liver or kidney cancer.

The CDR3 reads CATSRINQPQHF. CDR3 bases: TGTGCCACCAGCAGGATCAATCAGCCCCAGCATTTT. The chain uses TRBV15 and TRBJ1-5, with D unresolved. V lost 3 bases and J lost 3, with 3 bases in between. CDR3 length: 12 amino acids. CDR1 LNHNV and CDR2 YYDKDF come from the germline V gene (reference sequence).